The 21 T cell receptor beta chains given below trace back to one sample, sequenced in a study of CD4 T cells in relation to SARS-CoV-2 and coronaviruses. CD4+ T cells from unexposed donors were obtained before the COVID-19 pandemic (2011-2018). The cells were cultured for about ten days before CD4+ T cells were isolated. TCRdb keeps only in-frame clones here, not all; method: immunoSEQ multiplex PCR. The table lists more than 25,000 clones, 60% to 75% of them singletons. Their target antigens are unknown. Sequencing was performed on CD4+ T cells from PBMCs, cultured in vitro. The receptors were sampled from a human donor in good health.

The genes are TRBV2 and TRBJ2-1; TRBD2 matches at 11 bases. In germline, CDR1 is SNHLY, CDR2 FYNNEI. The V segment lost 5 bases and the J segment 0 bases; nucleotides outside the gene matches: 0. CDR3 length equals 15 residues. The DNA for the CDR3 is TGTGCCAGCAGTCTAGCGGGGGGCTCCTACAATGAGCAGTTCTTC. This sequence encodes CASSLAGGSYNEQFF. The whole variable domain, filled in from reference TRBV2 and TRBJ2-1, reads EPEVTQTPSHQVTQMGQEVILRCVPISNHLYFYWYRQILGQKVEFLVSFYNNEISEKSEIFDDQFSVERPDGSNFTLKIRSTKLEDSAMYFCASSLAGGSYNEQFFGPGTRLTVL.

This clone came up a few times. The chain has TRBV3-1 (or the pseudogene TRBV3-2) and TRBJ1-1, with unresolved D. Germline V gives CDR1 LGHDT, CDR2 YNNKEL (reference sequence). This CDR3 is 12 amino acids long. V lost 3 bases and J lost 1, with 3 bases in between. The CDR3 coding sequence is TGTGCCAGCAGCCAGGGGAACACTGAAGCTTTCTTT. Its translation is CASSQGNTEAFF.

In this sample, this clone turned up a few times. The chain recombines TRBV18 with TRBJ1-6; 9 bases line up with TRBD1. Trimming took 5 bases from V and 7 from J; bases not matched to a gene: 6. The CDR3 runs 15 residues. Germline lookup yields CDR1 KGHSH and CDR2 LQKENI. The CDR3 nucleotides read TGTGCCAGCTCAGAGACAGGGGGAGGAAATTCACCCCTCCACTTT. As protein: CASSETGGGNSPLHF.

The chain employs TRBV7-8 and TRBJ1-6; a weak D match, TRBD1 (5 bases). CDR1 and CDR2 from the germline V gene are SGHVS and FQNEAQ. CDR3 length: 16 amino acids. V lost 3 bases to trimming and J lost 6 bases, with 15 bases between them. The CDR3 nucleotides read TGTGCCAGCAGCTTGTACGCAGGGAGTACTAATTCACCCCTCCACTTT. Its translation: CASSLYAGSTNSPLHF.

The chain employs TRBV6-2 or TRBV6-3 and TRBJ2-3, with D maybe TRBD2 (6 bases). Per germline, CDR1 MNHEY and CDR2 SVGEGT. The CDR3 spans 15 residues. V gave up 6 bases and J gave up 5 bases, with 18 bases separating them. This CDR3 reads CASSLGPSVGDTQYF. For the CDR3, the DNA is TGTGCCAGCAGCCTTGGTCCTAGCGTTGGAGATACGCAGTATTTT.

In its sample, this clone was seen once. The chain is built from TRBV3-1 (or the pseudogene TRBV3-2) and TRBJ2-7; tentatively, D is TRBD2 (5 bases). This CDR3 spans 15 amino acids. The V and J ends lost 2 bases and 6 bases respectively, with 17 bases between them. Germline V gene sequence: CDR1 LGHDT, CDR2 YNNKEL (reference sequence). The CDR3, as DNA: TGTGCCAGCAGCCAACCGAGCGGTACTTCCGGCGAGCAGTACTTC. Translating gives CASSQPSGTSGEQYF.

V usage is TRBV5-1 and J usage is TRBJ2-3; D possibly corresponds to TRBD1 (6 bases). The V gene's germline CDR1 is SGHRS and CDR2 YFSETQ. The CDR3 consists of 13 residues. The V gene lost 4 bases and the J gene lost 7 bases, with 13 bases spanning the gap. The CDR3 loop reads CASSMNQGNTQYF. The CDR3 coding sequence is TGCGCCAGCAGCATGAATCAGGGGAATACGCAGTATTTT.

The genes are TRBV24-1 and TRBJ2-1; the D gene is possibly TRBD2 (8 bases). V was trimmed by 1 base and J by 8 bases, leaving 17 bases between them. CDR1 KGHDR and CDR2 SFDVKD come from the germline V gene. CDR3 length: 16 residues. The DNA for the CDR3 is TGTGCCACCAGTGATTTTACGGGAGGGGGCAGGGATGAGCAGTTCTTC. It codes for CATSDFTGGGRDEQFF.

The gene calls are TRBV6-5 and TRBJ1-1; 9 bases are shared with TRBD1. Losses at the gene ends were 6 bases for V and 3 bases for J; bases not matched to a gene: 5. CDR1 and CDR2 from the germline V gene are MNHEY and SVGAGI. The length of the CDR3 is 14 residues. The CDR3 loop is CASRQQGAYTEAFF. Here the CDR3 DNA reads TGTGCCAGCAGGCAACAGGGGGCGTACACTGAAGCTTTCTTT.

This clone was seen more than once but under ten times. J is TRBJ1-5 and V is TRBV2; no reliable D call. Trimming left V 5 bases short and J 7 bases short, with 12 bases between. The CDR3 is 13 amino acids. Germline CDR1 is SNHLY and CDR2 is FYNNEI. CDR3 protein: CASSYSRVQPQHF. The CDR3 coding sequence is TGTGCCAGCAGTTACTCGAGAGTGCAGCCCCAGCATTTT.

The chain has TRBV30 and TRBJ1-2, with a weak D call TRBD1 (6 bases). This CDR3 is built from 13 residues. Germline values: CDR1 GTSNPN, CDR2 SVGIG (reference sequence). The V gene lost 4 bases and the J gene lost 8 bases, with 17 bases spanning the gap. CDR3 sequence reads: CAWNYEGGGGYTF. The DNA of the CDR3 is TGTGCCTGGAACTATGAGGGGGGAGGCGGCTACACCTTC. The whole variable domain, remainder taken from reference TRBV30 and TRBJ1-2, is SQTIHQWPATLVQPVGSPLSLECTVEGTSNPNLYWYRQAAGRGLQLLFYSVGIGQISSEVPQNLSASRPQDRQFILSSKKLLLSDSGFYLCAWNYEGGGGYTFGSGTRLTVV.

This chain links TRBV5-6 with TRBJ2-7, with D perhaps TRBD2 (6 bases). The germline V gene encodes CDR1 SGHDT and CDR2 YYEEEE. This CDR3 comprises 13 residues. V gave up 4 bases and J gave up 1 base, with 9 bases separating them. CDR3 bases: TGTGCCAGCAGCCGAGGGACTTCCTACGAGCAGTACTTC. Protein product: CASSRGTSYEQYF.

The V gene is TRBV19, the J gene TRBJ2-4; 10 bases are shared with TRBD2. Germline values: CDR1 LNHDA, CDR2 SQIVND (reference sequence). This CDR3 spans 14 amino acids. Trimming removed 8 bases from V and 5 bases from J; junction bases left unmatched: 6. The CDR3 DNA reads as TGTGCCAGTGAAGATAGCGGGAGGCAAAACATTCAGTACTTC. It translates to CASEDSGRQNIQYF.

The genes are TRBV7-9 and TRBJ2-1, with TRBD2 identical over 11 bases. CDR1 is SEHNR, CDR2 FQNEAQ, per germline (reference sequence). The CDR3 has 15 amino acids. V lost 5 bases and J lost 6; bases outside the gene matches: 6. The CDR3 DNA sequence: TGTGCCAGCAGCCCACTAGCGGGAGTGGGCAATGAGCAGTTCTTC. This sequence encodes CASSPLAGVGNEQFF.

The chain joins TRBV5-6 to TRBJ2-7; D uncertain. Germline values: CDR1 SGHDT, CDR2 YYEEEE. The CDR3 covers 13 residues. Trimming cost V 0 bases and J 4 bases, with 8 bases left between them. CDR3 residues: CASSLVLGYEQYF. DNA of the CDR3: TGTGCCAGCAGCTTGGTTCTGGGTTACGAGCAGTACTTC.

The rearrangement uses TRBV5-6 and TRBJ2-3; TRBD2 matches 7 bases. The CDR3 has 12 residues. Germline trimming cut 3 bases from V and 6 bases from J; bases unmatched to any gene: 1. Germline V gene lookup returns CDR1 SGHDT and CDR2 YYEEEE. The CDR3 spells CASSWGGDTQYF. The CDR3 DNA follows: TGTGCCAGCAGCTGGGGGGGGGATACGCAGTATTTT. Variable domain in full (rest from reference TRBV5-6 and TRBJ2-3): DAGVTQSPTHLIKTRGQQVTLRCSPKSGHDTVSWYQQALGQGPQFIFQYYEEEERQRGNFPDRFSGHQFPNYSSELNVNALLLGDSALYLCASSWGGDTQYFGPGTRLTVL.

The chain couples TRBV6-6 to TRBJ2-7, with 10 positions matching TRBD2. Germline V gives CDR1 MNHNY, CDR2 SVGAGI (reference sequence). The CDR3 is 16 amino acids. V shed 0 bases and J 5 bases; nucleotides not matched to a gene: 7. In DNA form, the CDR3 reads TGTGCCAGCAGTTACTCCCGGACTAGCGGAACGGACGAGCAGTACTTC. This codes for CASSYSRTSGTDEQYF.

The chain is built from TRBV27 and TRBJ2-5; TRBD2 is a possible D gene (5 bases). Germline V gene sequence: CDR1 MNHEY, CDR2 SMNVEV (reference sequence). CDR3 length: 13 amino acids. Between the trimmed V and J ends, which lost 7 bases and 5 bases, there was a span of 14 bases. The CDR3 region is CASKVEGRETQYF. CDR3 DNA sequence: TGTGCCAGCAAGGTTGAGGGCCGGGAGACCCAGTACTTC.

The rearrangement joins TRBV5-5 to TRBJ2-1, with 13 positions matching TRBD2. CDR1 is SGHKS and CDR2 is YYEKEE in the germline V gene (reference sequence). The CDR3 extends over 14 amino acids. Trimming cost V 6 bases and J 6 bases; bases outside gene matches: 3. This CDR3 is CASIWTSGSNEQFF. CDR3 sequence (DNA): TGTGCCAGCATTTGGACTAGCGGGAGCAATGAGCAGTTCTTC.

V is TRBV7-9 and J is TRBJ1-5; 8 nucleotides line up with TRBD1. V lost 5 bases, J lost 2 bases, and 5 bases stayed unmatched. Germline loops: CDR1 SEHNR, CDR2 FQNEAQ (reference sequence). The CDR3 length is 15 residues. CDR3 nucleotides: TGTGCCAGCAGCGGACAGGGCGGAGGCAATCAGCCCCAGCATTTT. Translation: CASSGQGGGNQPQHF. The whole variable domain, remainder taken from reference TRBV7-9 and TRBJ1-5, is DTGVSQNPRHKITKRGQNVTFRCDPISEHNRLYWYRQTLGQGPEFLTYFQNEAQLEKSRLLSDRFSAERPKGSFSTLEIQRTEQGDSAMYLCASSGQGGGNQPQHFGDGTRLSIL.

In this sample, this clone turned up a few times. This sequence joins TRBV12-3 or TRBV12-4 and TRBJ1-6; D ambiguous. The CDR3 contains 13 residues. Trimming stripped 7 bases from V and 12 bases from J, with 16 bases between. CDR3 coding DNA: TGTGCCAGCACCGAGGTCGCTGGGGAACCCCTCCACTTT. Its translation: CASTEVAGEPLHF.